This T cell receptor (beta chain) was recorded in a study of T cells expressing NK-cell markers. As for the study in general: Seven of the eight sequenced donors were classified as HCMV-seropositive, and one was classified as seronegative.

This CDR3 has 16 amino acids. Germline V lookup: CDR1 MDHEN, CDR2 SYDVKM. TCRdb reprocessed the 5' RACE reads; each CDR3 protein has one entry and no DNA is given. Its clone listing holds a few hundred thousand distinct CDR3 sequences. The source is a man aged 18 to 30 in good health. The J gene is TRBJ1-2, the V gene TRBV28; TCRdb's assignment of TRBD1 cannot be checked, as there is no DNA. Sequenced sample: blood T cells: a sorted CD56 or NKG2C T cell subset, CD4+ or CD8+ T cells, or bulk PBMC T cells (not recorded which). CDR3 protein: CASSSTGPPSRGGYTF.